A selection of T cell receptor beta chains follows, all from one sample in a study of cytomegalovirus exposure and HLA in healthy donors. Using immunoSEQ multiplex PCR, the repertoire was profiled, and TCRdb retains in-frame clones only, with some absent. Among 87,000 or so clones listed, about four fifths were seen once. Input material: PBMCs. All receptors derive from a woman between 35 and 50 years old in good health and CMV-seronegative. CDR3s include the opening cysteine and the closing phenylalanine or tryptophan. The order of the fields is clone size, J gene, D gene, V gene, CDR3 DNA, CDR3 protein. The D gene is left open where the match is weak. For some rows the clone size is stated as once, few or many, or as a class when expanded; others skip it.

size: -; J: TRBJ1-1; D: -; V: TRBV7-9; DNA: TGTGCCAGCAGCTTCGGGAACACTGAAGCTTTCTTT; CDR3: CASSFGNTEAFF
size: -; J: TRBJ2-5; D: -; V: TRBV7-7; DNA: TGTGCCAGCAGCTCCCGTATAGTCGAAACATGGAGGCTAAAAGAGACCCAGTACTTC; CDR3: CASSSRIVETWRLKETQYF
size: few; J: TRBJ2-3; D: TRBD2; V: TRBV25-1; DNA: TGTGCCAGCAGTGAATTTCCTAGCGGGGGCACAGATACGCAGTATTTT; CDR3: CASSEFPSGGTDTQYF
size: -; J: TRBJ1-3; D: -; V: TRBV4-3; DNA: TGCGCCAGCAGCCAAGACAGGGCGGCAAACTCTGGAAACACCATATATTTT; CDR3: CASSQDRAANSGNTIYF
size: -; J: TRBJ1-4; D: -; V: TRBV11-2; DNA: TGTGCCAGCAGCTTAGAAGTCACGTTTCAGGGGAGATCAACTAATGAAAAACTGTTTTTT; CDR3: CASSLEVTFQGRSTNEKLFF
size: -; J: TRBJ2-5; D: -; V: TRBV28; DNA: TGTGCCGCCGGGCCCCGGGGGCAAGAGACCCAGTACTTC; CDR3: CAAGPRGQETQYF
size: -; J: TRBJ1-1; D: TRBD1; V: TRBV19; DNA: TGTGCCAGTAGTATGGCTATAGCAGGGGGCCCGACGAACACTGAAGCTTTCTTT; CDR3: CASSMAIAGGPTNTEAFF
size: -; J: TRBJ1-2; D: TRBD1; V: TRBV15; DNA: TGTGCCACCAGCAGAGTGGGGGACAGGGGGGATGGCTACACCTTC; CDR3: CATSRVGDRGDGYTF
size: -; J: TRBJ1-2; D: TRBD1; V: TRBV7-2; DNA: TGTGCCAGCAGCTTAGGAACAGGGGCGACTGGCTACACCTTC; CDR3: CASSLGTGATGYTF
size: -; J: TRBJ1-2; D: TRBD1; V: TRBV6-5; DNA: TGTGCCAGCAGTCAGGGGGCCAACTATGGCTACACCTTC; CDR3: CASSQGANYGYTF
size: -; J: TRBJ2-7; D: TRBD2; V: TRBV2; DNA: TGTGCCAGCACTAGCGGGGAAGGGGACGAGCAGTACTTC; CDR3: CASTSGEGDEQYF
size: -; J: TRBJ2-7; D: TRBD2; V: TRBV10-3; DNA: TGTGCCACCGGACTAGCGGGGGGCCCCTACGAGCAGTACTTC; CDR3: CATGLAGGPYEQYF
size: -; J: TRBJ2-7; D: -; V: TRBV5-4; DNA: TGTGCCAGCAGCTTGGGCAGGAACTCCTACGAGCAGTACTTC; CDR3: CASSLGRNSYEQYF
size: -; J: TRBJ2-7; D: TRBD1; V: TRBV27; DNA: TGTGCCAGCAGTTTAGACGGGACAGGGATTTCCTACGAGCAGTACTTC; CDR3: CASSLDGTGISYEQYF
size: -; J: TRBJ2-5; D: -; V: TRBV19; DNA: TGTGCCAGTAGTATCGAGAGGGGGGGAGAGACCCAGTACTTC; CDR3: CASSIERGGETQYF
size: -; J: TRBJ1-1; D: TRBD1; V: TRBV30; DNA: TGTGCCTGGAGCGCAGAGACAGGGGCCTACACTGAAGCTTTCTTT; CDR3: CAWSAETGAYTEAFF
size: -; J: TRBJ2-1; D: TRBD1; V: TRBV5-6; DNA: TGTGCCAGCAGCCTATCCCGAGACCGGGACAGGGTATCCTACAATGAGCAGTTCTTC; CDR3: CASSLSRDRDRVSYNEQFF
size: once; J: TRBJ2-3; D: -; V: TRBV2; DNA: TGTGCCAGCAGGGGGCCGGATACGCAGTATTTT; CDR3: CASRGPDTQYF
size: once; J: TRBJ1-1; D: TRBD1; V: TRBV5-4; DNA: TGTGCCAGCAGCTTGCAGCCAGGGGGATATAATCAAGCTTTCTTT; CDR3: CASSLQPGGYNQAFF
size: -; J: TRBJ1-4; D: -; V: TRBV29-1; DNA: TGCAGCGTTGTAGGGAGGGATGAAAAACTGTTTTTT; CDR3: CSVVGRDEKLFF
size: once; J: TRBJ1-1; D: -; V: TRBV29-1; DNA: TGCAGCGTTGGATGGGGAGGCGCTGAAGCTTTCTTT; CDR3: CSVGWGGAEAFF
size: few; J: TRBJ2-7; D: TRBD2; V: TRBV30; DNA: TGTGCCTGGAGTGCCGCCGGGGGGGAGCAGTACTTC; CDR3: CAWSAAGGEQYF
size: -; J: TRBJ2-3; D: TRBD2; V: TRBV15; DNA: TGTGCCACCCGAGGCCCTCCCGGGACTAGCGGCCGAAGGGATACGCAGTATTTT; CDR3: CATRGPPGTSGRRDTQYF
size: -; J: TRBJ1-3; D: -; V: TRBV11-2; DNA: TGTGCCAGCAGCTTACGGGACATAAGTACTCTCCGAGGGAAAACCATATATTTT; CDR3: CASSLRDISTLRGKTIYF
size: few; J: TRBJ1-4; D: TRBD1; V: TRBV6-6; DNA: TGTGCCAGCAGTTACTACGGGACAGTTGAAAAACTGTTTTTT; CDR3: CASSYYGTVEKLFF
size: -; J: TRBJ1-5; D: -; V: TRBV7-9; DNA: TGTGCCAGCAGCAGATGGAGGGAGGGAGCTAGCAATCAGCCCCAGCATTTT; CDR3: CASSRWREGASNQPQHF
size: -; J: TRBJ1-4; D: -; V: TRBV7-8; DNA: TGTGCCAGCAGCTTAGTACAGACAACTAATGAAAAACTGTTTTTT; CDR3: CASSLVQTTNEKLFF
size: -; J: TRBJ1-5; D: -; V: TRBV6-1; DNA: TGTGCCAGCAGTGAAGGGCCCGAGGGAGAGCCCCAGCATTTT; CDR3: CASSEGPEGEPQHF
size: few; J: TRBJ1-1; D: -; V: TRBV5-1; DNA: TGCGCCAGCAGCGGAAGGTCGTGGGGGGGAAGGAGGATGAACACTGAAGCTTTCTTT; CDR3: CASSGRSWGGRRMNTEAFF
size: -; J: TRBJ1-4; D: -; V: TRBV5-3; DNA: TGTGCCAGAAGCTTGCCGGTGCAGGTAGGTGCAACTAATGAAAAACTGTTTTTT; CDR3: CARSLPVQVGATNEKLFF
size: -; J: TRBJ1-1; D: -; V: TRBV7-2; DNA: TGTGCCACGGGGGGTTGGCCTGAAGCTTTCTTT; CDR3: CATGGWPEAFF
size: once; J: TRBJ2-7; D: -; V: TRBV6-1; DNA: TGTGCCAGCGGAATCTGGGTATCCGGGGAGCAGTACTTC; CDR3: CASGIWVSGEQYF
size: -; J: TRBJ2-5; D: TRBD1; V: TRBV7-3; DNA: TGTGCCAGCAGCTTAGGGGGACAGGGGGGAGAGACCCAGTACTTC; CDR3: CASSLGGQGGETQYF
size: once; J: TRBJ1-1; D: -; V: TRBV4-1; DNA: TGCGCCAGCAGCCATCAATCAGGGGATACTGAAGCTTTCTTT; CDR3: CASSHQSGDTEAFF
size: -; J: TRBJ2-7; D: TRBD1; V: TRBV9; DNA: TGTGCCAGCAGCGTAGGACAGGGTATGTACGAGCAGTACTTC; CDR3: CASSVGQGMYEQYF
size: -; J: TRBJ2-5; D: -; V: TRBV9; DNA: TGTGCCAGCAGCGTAGGGAGGGGACAAGAGACCCAGTACTTC; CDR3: CASSVGRGQETQYF
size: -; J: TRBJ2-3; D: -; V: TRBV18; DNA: TGTGCCAGCTCGCTGGGCACAGGGACAGATACGCAGTATTTT; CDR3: CASSLGTGTDTQYF
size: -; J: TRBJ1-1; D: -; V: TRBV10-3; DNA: TGTGCCATCAGTGGCGACTCAGGGGTGAGAGCTTTCTTT; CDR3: CAISGDSGVRAFF
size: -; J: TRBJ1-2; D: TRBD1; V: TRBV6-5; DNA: TGTGCCAGCAGTTACGTCAGGGGGAGGAGTGGCTACACCTTC; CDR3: CASSYVRGRSGYTF
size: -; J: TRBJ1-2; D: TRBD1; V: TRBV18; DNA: TGTGCCAGCTCACCCGACAGGGGCGATGGCTACACCTTC; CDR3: CASSPDRGDGYTF
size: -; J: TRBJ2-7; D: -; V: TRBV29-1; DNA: TGCAGCGTTGATAGTGGGGCAACGGACGAGCAGTACTTC; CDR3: CSVDSGATDEQYF
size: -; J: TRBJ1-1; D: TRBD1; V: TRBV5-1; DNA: TGCGCCAGCAGCTCGGCCCCAGGGGGATTGAACACTGAAGCTTTCTTT; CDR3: CASSSAPGGLNTEAFF
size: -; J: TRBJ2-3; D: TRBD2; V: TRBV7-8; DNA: TGTGCCAGCAGCTTACAGCGGGGCAAAACAGATACGCAGTATTTT; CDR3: CASSLQRGKTDTQYF
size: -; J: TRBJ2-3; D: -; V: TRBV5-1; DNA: TGCGCCAGCAGGTATGCGGGGAACACAGATACGCAGTATTTT; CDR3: CASRYAGNTDTQYF
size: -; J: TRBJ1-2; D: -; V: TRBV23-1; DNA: TGCGCCAGCAGCAAGACAGAGAACTATGGCTACACCTTC; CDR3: CASSKTENYGYTF
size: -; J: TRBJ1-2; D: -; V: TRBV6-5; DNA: TGTGCCAGCAGTTACGGGGCGGATGGCTACACCTTC; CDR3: CASSYGADGYTF
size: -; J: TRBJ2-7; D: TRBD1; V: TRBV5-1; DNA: TGCGCCAGCAGCTTGGGACAGGGATCCTCCTACGAGCAGTACTTC; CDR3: CASSLGQGSSYEQYF
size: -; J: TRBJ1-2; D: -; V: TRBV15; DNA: TGTGCCACCAGATCCGGAGGCAGGCACTATGGCTACACCTTC; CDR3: CATRSGGRHYGYTF
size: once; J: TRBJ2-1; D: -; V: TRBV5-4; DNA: TGTGCCAGCAGCCCCACTAGTACTGCTGAGCAGTTCTTC; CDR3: CASSPTSTAEQFF
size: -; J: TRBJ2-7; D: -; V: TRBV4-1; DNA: TGCGCCAGCAGCCAAGATCGCGGGTTAAAACTAATGGAATACGAGCAGTACTTC; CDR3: CASSQDRGLKLMEYEQYF
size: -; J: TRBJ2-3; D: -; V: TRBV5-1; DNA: TGCGCCAGCGGGATTACCGGGGCAGATACGCAGTATTTT; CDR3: CASGITGADTQYF
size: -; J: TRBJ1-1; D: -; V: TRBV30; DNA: TGTGCCTGGAAAAGAGATGGCACTGAAGCTTTCTTT; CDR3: CAWKRDGTEAFF
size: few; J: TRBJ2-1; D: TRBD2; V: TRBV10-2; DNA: TGCGCCAGCAGTGAGTCGAATGTACGGGGAACTAGCGGGGGGGATGAGCAGTTCTTC; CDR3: CASSESNVRGTSGGDEQFF
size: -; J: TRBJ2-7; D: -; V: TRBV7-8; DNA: TGTGCCAGCAGCTTCCTCCAGACCGGGGCCTACGAGCAGTACTTC; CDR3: CASSFLQTGAYEQYF
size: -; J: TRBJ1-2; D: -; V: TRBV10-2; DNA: TGCGCCATCTACAGGGATTTCGGCTACACCTTC; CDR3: CAIYRDFGYTF
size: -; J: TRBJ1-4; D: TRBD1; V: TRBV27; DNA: TGTGCCAGCAGTCGACAGGGGATGGGGGAAAAACTGTTTTTT; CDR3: CASSRQGMGEKLFF
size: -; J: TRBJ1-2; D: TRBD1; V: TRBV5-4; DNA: TGTGCCAGCAGCTTGGATTTATCCCTCGGGACAGTTTTTTATGGCTACACCTTC; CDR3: CASSLDLSLGTVFYGYTF
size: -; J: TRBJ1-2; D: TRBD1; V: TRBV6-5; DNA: TGTGCCAGCAGTTTGACAGGGGATGGCTACACCTTC; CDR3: CASSLTGDGYTF